The sequence of this T cell receptor (beta chain) was determined in a study of beta chain features in type 1 diabetes. Findings and limits, study-wide: Shorter TCRB CDR3s, moderately but significantly so, were found in Type 1 diabetes patients in all four CD4+ subsets. A potential PCR bias toward shorter templates would be equal in patient and control samples. cDNA-based sequencing might over-represent cells highly expressing TCR. Compared to healthy donors, patients appeared to have naive, central memory and Treg TCRB repertoires that were more alike.

CD4+ cells of the naive, central memory, regulatory and stem cell-like memory types were sorted via CD45RO/CCR7/CD25/CD127/CD95/CD27. The entirety of the isolated RNA underwent reverse transcription, so expressed TCRB transcripts were sequenced. The protocol was immunoSEQ multiplex PCR, while the TCRdb copy is restricted to in-frame clones and leaves out a portion. This sample yields hundreds of thousands of clones, of which about an eighth are seen a single time; roughly 0.022% belongs to the top ten. The germline V gene encodes CDR1 MRHNA and CDR2 SNTAGT. Trimming left V 5 bases short and J 1 base short, with 11 bases between. CDR3 length: 14 residues. Remarks on this clone: Its antigen remains unidentified.

The sequencing input was naive CD4+ T cells from blood. The clonotype originates from a man younger than 30 with type 1 diabetes. V usage is TRBV6-4 and J usage is TRBJ1-1; possibly TRBD1 for D (5 bases). CDR3 sequence (DNA): TGTGCCAGCAGTCCGCAGGGTAGGAACACTGAAGCTTTCTTT. It translates to CASSPQGRNTEAFF.